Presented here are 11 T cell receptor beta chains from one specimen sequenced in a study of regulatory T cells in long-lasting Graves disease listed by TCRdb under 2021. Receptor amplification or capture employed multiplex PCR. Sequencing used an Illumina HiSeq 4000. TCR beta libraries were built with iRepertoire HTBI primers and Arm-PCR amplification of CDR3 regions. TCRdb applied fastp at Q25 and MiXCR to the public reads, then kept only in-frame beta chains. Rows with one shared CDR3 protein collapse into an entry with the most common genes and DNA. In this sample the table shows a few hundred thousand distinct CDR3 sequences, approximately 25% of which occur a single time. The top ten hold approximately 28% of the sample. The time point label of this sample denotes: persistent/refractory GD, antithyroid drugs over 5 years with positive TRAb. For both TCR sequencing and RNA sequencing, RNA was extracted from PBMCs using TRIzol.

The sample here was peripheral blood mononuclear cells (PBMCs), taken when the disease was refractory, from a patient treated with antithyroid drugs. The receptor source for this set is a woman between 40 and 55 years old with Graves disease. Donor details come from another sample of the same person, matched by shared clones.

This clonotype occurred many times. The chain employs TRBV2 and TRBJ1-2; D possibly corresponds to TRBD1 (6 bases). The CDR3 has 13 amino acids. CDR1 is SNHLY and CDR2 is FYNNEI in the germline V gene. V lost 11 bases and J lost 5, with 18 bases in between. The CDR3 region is CAGGQPSPYGYTF. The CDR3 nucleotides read TGTGCCGGAGGACAGCCGTCACCTTATGGCTACACCTTC. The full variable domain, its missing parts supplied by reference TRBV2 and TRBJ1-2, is EPEVTQTPSHQVTQMGQEVILRCVPISNHLYFYWYRQILGQKVEFLVSFYNNEISEKSEIFDDQFSVERPDGSNFTLKIRSTKLEDSAMYFCAGGQPSPYGYTFGSGTRLTVV.

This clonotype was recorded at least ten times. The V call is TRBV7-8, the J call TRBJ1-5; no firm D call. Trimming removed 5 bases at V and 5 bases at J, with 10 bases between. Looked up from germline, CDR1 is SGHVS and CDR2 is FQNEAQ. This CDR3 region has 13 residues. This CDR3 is CASSLTVYQPQHF. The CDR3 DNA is TGTGCCAGCAGCCTAACGGTTTATCAGCCCCAGCATTTT.

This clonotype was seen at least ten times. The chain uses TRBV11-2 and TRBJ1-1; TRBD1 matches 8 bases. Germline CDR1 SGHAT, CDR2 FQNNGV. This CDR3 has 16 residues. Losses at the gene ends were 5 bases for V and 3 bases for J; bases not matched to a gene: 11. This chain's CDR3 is CASSPEVQGDDTEAFF. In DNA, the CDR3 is TGTGCCAGCAGCCCCGAGGTACAGGGGGACGACACTGAAGCTTTCTTT.

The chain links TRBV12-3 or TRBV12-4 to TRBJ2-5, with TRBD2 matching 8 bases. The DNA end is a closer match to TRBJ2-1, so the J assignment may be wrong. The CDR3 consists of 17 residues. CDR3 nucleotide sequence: TGTGCCAGCAGGCGGGAAGCGGGAGCCGGGTACCACAATGAGCAGTTCTTC. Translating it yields CASRREAGAGYHNEQFF.

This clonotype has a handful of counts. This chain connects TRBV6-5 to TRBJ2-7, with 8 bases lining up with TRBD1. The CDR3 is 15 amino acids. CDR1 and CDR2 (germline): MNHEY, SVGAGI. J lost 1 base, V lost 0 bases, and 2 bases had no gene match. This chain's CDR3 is CASSYSWTGSYEQYF. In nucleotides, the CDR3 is TGTGCCAGCAGTTACTCCTGGACAGGGTCCTACGAGCAGTACTTC.

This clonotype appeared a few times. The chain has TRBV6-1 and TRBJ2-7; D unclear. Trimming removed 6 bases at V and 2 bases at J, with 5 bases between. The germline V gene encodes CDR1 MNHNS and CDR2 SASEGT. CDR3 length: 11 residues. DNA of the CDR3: TGTGCCAGCAGGGCGACCTACGAGCAGTACTTC. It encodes CASRATYEQYF.

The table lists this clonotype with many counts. This CDR3 is CSASALTGGTEAFF. The CDR3 nucleotides are TGCAGTGCTAGTGCCTTGACAGGGGGGACTGAAGCTTTCTTT. The genes are TRBV20-1 and TRBJ1-1, with 9 bases identical to TRBD1. V trimming: 3 bases; J trimming: 5 bases; junction bases outside the gene matches: 7. CDR1 is DFQATT, CDR2 SNEGSKA, per germline (reference sequence). CDR3 length: 14 amino acids.

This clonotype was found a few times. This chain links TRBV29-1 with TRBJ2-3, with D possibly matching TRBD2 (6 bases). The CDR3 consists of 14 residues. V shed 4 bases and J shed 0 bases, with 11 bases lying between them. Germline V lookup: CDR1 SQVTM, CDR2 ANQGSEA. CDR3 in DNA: TGCAGCGTTGCGGGACTCCGAAGCACAGATACGCAGTATTTT. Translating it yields CSVAGLRSTDTQYF.

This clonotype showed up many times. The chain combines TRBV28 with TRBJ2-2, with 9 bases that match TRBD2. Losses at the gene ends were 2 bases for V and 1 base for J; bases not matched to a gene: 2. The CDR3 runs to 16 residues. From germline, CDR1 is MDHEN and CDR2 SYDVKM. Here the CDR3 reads CASSLGLALNTGELFF. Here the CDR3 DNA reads TGTGCCAGCAGTTTAGGACTAGCGTTGAACACCGGGGAGCTGTTTTTT. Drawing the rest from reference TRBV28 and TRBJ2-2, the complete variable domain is DVKVTQSSRYLVKRTGEKVFLECVQDMDHENMFWYRQDPGLGLRLIYFSYDVKMKEKGDIPEGYSVSREKKERFSLILESASTNQTSMYLCASSLGLALNTGELFFGEGSRLTVL.

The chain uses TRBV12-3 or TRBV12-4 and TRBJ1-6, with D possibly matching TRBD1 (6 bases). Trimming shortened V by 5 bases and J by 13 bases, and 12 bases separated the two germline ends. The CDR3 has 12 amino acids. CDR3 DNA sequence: TGTGCCAGCAGTGTGGGGGCGGGTCCCCTCCACTTT. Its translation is CASSVGAGPLHF.

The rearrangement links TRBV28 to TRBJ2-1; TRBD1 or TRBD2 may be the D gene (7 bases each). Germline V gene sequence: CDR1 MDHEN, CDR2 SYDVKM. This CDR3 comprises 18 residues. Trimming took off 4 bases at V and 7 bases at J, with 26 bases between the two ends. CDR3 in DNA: TGTGCCAGCAGTTCCACAGGGGCTAGGGGCGGGAGCTTAAATGAGCAGTTCTTC. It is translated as CASSSTGARGGSLNEQFF.